Shown below are 31 T cell receptor beta chains from a single sample sequenced in a study of immune heterogeneity within non-small cell lung tumors. For the TCR beta CDR3, multiplex PCR with 32 V and 13 J primers performed the amplification. TCRdb reprocessed the multiplex PCR reads via MiXCR and lists one record per CDR3 protein. The table has roughly 4,000 distinct CDR3 sequences, around 24% seen once. Template input was genomic DNA from bulk tumor (around 630 ng per sample). Multiple biopsies spaced far apart were taken from each primary tumor during surgery. Their non-small cell lung cancer was newly diagnosed and untreated, and the patients underwent curative surgery. The sequenced sample was lung tumor tissue. The receptors were gathered from a man aged 50 to 59 with non-small cell lung cancer.

This clonotype counts as medium-sized. This chain links TRBV10-2 with TRBJ1-2, with D perhaps matching TRBD1 (5 bases). Trimming removed 0 bases at V and 4 bases at J, with 12 bases between. CDR3 size: 15 residues. Germline V gene data show CDR1 as WSHSY and CDR2 as SAAADI. The DNA of the CDR3 is TGCGCCAGCAGTGAGTCCGGTGGGGCTACCTATGGCTACACCTTC. It specifies CASSESGGATYGYTF.

This clonotype was detected many times. This chain joins TRBV9 and TRBJ2-1, with TRBD2 matching over 8 bases. V was clipped by 0 bases and J by 10 bases; unmatched bases: 9. Germline values: CDR1 SGDLS, CDR2 YYNGEE. The CDR3 has 15 amino acids. The CDR3 nucleotides read TGTGCCAGCAGCGTAGATTGGGCGGGGGGATTCGAGCAGTTCTTC. This encodes CASSVDWAGGFEQFF.

This clonotype is termed medium-sized. The chain joins TRBV20-1 to TRBJ2-7; 8 positions match TRBD2. The germline V gene has CDR1 DFQATT and CDR2 SNEGSKA (reference sequence). The length of the CDR3 is 15 residues. With 3 bases clipped from V and 4 bases from J, the junction kept 11 bases outside the gene matches. CDR3 in amino acids: CSARASGSGSYEQYF. As DNA, the CDR3 is TGCAGTGCTAGGGCAAGCGGGAGTGGGTCTTACGAGCAGTACTTC.

By sample fraction, this clonotype is medium-sized. The gene calls are TRBV5-5 and TRBJ2-7; D is unresolved. V lost 2 bases and J lost 2, with 11 bases in between. Germline loops: CDR1 SGHKS, CDR2 YYEKEE (reference sequence). The CDR3 is 14 residues long. The CDR3 spells CASSFMTEPYEQYF. The CDR3 nucleotides are TGTGCCAGCAGCTTTATGACGGAGCCCTACGAGCAGTACTTC.

By sample fraction, this clonotype is medium-sized. The chain is built from TRBV20-1 and TRBJ2-2; TRBD1 or TRBD2 may be the D gene (5 bases each). CDR1 and CDR2 (germline): DFQATT, SNEGSKA (reference sequence). The germline V and J ends were trimmed by 0 bases and 2 bases, with 19 bases remaining between them. This CDR3 has 18 residues. The CDR3 DNA follows: TGCAGTGCTAGAGATATAAATTCCCGGGACGCCAACACCGGGGAGCTGTTTTTT. This translates into CSARDINSRDANTGELFF.

By share, this clonotype counts as medium-sized (0.01 to 0.1%). The V gene is TRBV4-1, the J gene TRBJ2-5; no firm D call. This CDR3 comprises 15 residues. Germline V lookup: CDR1 MGHRA, CDR2 YSYEKL. Between the trimmed V and J ends, which lost 8 bases and 1 base, there was a span of 17 bases. The CDR3, as DNA: TGCGCCAGCGGATCGGTTACGGCAGCCCAAGAGACCCAGTACTTC. Translated, it gives CASGSVTAAQETQYF.

By sample fraction, this clonotype is medium-sized. This chain links TRBV2 with TRBJ1-4; no firm D call. Germline-derived CDR1 and CDR2 are SNHLY and FYNNEI. V lost 7 bases and J lost 15, with 18 bases in between. The CDR3 is 12 residues long. The CDR3 nucleotides are TGTGCCAGCAAGTCTCCCGGGATATCATTGTTTTTT. This sequence encodes CASKSPGISLFF.

Judged by abundance, this clonotype is medium-sized (0.01 to 0.1%). The gene calls are TRBV20-1 and TRBJ2-3; D may match TRBD1 or TRBD2 (5 bases each). Between the trimmed V and J ends, which lost 6 bases and 0 bases, there was a span of 10 bases. This CDR3 comprises 13 residues. Looked up from germline, CDR1 is DFQATT and CDR2 is SNEGSKA (reference sequence). CDR3 residues: CSAGVRSTDTQYF. Here the CDR3 DNA reads TGCAGTGCGGGGGTACGTAGCACAGATACGCAGTATTTT.

The table lists this clonotype with a count of one. The V gene is TRBV6-2 or TRBV6-3, the J gene TRBJ2-3, with 8 bases aligning to TRBD1. J gave up 1 base and V 6 bases, and 6 bases lay outside the gene matches. The CDR3 is made up of 15 amino acids. CDR1 MNHEY and CDR2 SVGEGT come from the germline V gene. This CDR3 is CASRRTGSCTDTQYF. The DNA for the CDR3 is TGTGCCAGCAGAAGGACAGGGTCATGCACAGATACGCAGTATTTT.

The sample holds many counts of this clonotype. The chain combines TRBV7-9 with TRBJ2-1; D tentatively reads TRBD1 or TRBD2 (7 bases each). This CDR3 is 15 amino acids long. The germline V gene has CDR1 SEHNR and CDR2 FQNEAQ (reference sequence). The ends were cut back, 2 bases at V and 10 bases at J, with 18 bases in the middle. CDR3 in DNA: TGTGCCAGCAGCTTACAGGGGGGGTTAGGTCAGGAGCAGTTCTTC. This sequence encodes CASSLQGGLGQEQFF.

By its share, this clonotype is medium-sized. The chain has TRBV2 and TRBJ2-7; tentatively, D is TRBD2 (7 bases). The V and J ends lost 8 bases and 2 bases respectively, with 19 bases between them. The CDR3 length is 15 residues. CDR1 SNHLY and CDR2 FYNNEI come from the germline V gene. The CDR3 nucleotides are TGTGCCAGCGCCCCCTCGGGGGGCCCGCCCTACGAGCAGTACTTC. It translates to CASAPSGGPPYEQYF.

By share, this clonotype ranks as medium-sized (0.01 to 0.1%). The V and J genes are TRBV29-1 and TRBJ2-7, with D unresolved. V was cut by 3 bases and J by 0 bases, with 9 bases left in between. The V gene's germline CDR1 is SQVTM and CDR2 ANQGSEA. The CDR3 has 13 residues. CDR3 nucleotide sequence: TGCAGCGTTGATCTTCCAGCCTCCTACGAGCAGTACTTC. It specifies CSVDLPASYEQYF.

Within the sample, this clonotype is medium-sized (0.01 to 0.1%). The rearrangement links TRBV10-1 to TRBJ2-6, with 9 bases aligning to TRBD1. CDR1 is WNHNN and CDR2 is SYGVQD in the germline V gene (reference sequence). The CDR3 has 14 residues. The V gene end was trimmed by 6 bases and the J gene end by 9 bases; junction bases not matched to a gene: 6. The DNA for the CDR3 is TGCGCCAGCAGCGGGGGACAGGGAGGCAACGTCCTGACTTTC. Translating it yields CASSGGQGGNVLTF.

The table lists this clonotype with a few counts. This may be a read error, as it is one base from a much larger clone. V and J are TRBV3-1 and TRBJ1-6; possibly TRBD1 for D (5 bases). CDR1 is LGHDT and CDR2 is YNNKEL in the germline V gene (reference sequence). The CDR3 is 15 residues long. CDR3 DNA sequence: TGTGCCAGCAGCGAAGGGGAAGGCCTGAATTCACCCCTCCGCTTT. It specifies CASSEGEGLNSPLRF.

This clonotype is labeled as large. The chain carries TRBV7-6 and TRBJ2-2; D possibly corresponds to TRBD2 (6 bases). V was shortened by 2 bases and J by 6 bases, with 22 bases between the two germline ends. CDR1 and CDR2 (germline): SGHVS, FNYEAQ. The CDR3 covers 18 residues. Here the CDR3 reads CASSLRSPGEDVSGELFF. CDR3 DNA: TGTGCCAGCAGCTTACGATCCCCGGGGGAAGACGTGTCCGGGGAGCTGTTTTTT.

This clonotype has ten or more counts. This may be a read error, as it is one base from a much larger clone. This rearrangement joins TRBV11-2 to TRBJ2-6, with 7 positions matching TRBD1. CDR3 length equals 17 residues. Germline assignment: CDR1 SGHAT and CDR2 FQNNGV. Here the CDR3 reads CASSFKRGRAGANVPTF. The DNA of the CDR3 is TGTGCCAGCAGCTTCAAGAGGGGGCGAGCTGGGGCCAACGTCCCGACTTTC.

A remark on this clonotype: Lacking the conserved final phenylalanine or tryptophan, this CDR3 likely reflects a read error. The chain links TRBV7-6 to TRBJ2-1, with TRBD2 matching over 10 bases. The CDR3 is 15 amino acids. Germline V gene data show CDR1 as SGHVS and CDR2 as FNYEAQ. The chain's CDR3 is CVSSASGSSYNEQFS. The DNA for the CDR3 is TGTGTCAGCAGCGCTAGCGGGAGCTCCTACAATGAGCAGTTCTCC.

By share, this clonotype ranks as medium-sized. V and J are TRBV30 and TRBJ1-4, with D uncertain. CDR3 length equals 12 residues. Germline assignment: CDR1 GTSNPN and CDR2 SVGIG (reference sequence). V gave up 3 bases and J gave up 5 bases, with 7 bases separating them. The CDR3 protein is CAWRSRNEKLFF. CDR3 DNA sequence: TGTGCCTGGAGATCCCGCAATGAAAAACTGTTTTTT.

This clonotype rates as medium-sized. The CDR3 here is CASSLMANTEAFF. The CDR3 DNA reads TGTGCCAGCAGCTTAATGGCGAACACTGAAGCTTTCTTT. The chain combines TRBV7-3 with TRBJ1-1; D call uncertain. With 1 base removed from V and 1 base from J, the gap between germline ends came to 4 bases. Germline V lookup: CDR1 SGHTA, CDR2 FQGTGA. This CDR3 spans 13 amino acids. The full variable domain, its missing parts supplied by reference TRBV7-3 and TRBJ1-1, is GAGVSQTPSNKVTEKGKYVELRCDPISGHTALYWYRQSLGQGPEFLIYFQGTGAADDSGLPNDRFFAVRPEGSVSTLKIQRTERGDSAVYLCASSLMANTEAFFGQGTRLTVV.

The V gene is TRBV7-3, the J gene TRBJ2-3; D unclear. There are 15 residues in the CDR3. V dropped 2 bases and J dropped 7 bases, with 16 bases sitting between them. CDR1 and CDR2 (germline): SGHTA, FQGTGA. Here the CDR3 reads CASSLHGMMAYTQYF. CDR3 DNA: TGTGCCAGCAGCTTACATGGAATGATGGCATATACGCAGTATTTT.

This clonotype was found many times. This chain links TRBV20-1 with TRBJ2-3, with D tentatively TRBD2 (6 bases). CDR3 length equals 13 residues. The V end was cut by 5 bases, the J end by 1 base, with 10 bases between. CDR1 is DFQATT, CDR2 SNEGSKA, per germline (reference sequence). The CDR3: CSAPGVGTDTQYF. CDR3 nucleotide sequence: TGCAGTGCTCCGGGGGTCGGCACAGATACGCAGTATTTT.

This clonotype was seen ten or more times. This rearrangement joins TRBV4-2 to TRBJ1-1; 8 bases match TRBD1. The V gene end was trimmed by 3 bases and the J gene end by 6 bases; junction bases not matched to a gene: 12. The germline gives CDR1 LGHNA, CDR2 YNFKEQ. The CDR3 is made up of 16 amino acids. This CDR3 reads CASSQGGQGMLAEAFF. The CDR3 nucleotides are TGTGCCAGCAGCCAGGGAGGACAGGGTATGCTTGCTGAAGCTTTCTTT.

As regards this clonotype: One end of the junction varies from germline; a read error may be responsible. The V gene is TRBV4-1, the J gene TRBJ2-1; no clear D. This CDR3 contains 16 residues. Germline-derived CDR1 and CDR2 are MGHRA and YSYEKL. The CDR3 is CANSQDPQPPYNEQFF. DNA for the CDR3: TGCGCCAACAGCCAAGATCCTCAGCCTCCCTACAATGAGCAGTTCTTC.

This clonotype was picked up many times. The chain links TRBV30 to TRBJ1-5, with D possibly TRBD1 on 5 matching bases. The V gene lost 1 base and the J gene lost 0 bases, with 10 bases spanning the gap. From germline, CDR1 is GTSNPN and CDR2 SVGIG (reference sequence). This CDR3 spans 15 amino acids. CDR3 region: CAWSASGASNQPQHF. In nucleotides, the CDR3 is TGTGCCTGGAGTGCATCTGGGGCTAGCAATCAGCCCCAGCATTTT. Supplemented by reference TRBV30 and TRBJ1-5, the full variable domain reads SQTIHQWPATLVQPVGSPLSLECTVEGTSNPNLYWYRQAAGRGLQLLFYSVGIGQISSEVPQNLSASRPQDRQFILSSKKLLLSDSGFYLCAWSASGASNQPQHFGDGTRLSIL.

On this clonotype: A much larger clone differs from this one at a single base, so this may be a read error. This chain uses TRBV6-1 with TRBJ2-6, with D perhaps being TRBD1 or TRBD2 (5 bases each). Germline CDR1 MNHNS, CDR2 SASEGT. This CDR3 has 15 amino acids. The CDR3, as DNA: TGTGCCAGAAGTGATGCTCGGGACGGGGCCAACGTCCTGACTTTC. This encodes CARSDARDGANVLTF.

Sample share makes this clonotype medium-sized. The gene calls are TRBV10-2 and TRBJ1-6; D is perhaps TRBD1 (6 bases). The CDR3 is 13 amino acids. CDR1 and CDR2 from the germline V gene are WSHSY and SAAADI. The V gene lost 7 bases and the J gene lost 14 bases, with 18 bases spanning the gap. The chain's CDR3 is CASKGEGEKALHF. CDR3 DNA: TGCGCCAGCAAGGGGGAGGGGGAAAAGGCCCTCCACTTT.

This clonotype rates as medium-sized. This chain uses TRBV19 with TRBJ1-2; tentatively, D is TRBD1 (6 bases). The ends were cut back, 8 bases at V and 7 bases at J, with 17 bases in the middle. The CDR3 is 13 residues long. Germline CDR1 LNHDA, CDR2 SQIVND (reference sequence). The CDR3 here is CASEEGGERGYTF. As DNA, the CDR3 is TGTGCCAGTGAGGAGGGGGGAGAGCGTGGCTACACCTTC.

The chain uses TRBV5-6 and TRBJ1-1, with TRBD1 as a possible D gene (5 bases). The CDR3 runs to 18 residues. V was pared by 4 bases and J by 1 base, with 23 bases between. Germline V gives CDR1 SGHDT, CDR2 YYEEEE. The CDR3: CASSTFILDMEENTEAFF. The CDR3 bases are TGTGCCAGCAGCACTTTCATCCTGGACATGGAAGAGAACACTGAAGCTTTCTTT.

Judged by abundance, this clonotype is medium-sized (0.01 to 0.1%). The rearrangement links TRBV19 to TRBJ1-3; no clear D. The V gene's germline CDR1 is LNHDA and CDR2 SQIVND (reference sequence). V lost 7 bases and J lost 6, with 13 bases in between. The CDR3 length is 13 residues. DNA of the CDR3: TGTGCCAGTATATCTAACGGAGTAAACACCATATATTTT. This sequence encodes CASISNGVNTIYF.

This clonotype was observed at least ten times. The gene calls are TRBV29-1 and TRBJ2-3; D gene unclear. This CDR3 contains 13 residues. Germline V lookup: CDR1 SQVTM, CDR2 ANQGSEA. V was shortened by 7 bases and J by 2 bases, with 13 bases between the two germline ends. CDR3 DNA sequence: TGCAGCGCTAAAGTCGGATCCACAGATACGCAGTATTTT. Amino acids: CSAKVGSTDTQYF.

Notes on this clonotype: One end of the junction does not line up with germline, which may come from a read error. V and J are TRBV9 and TRBJ2-5, with unresolved D. Germline CDR1 SGDLS, CDR2 YYNGEE. The CDR3 consists of 15 residues. CDR3 sequence: CASTKGGGPQVTQYF. The CDR3 coding sequence is TGTGCCAGCACGAAGGGCGGTGGTCCTCAAGTGACCCAGTACTTC.